This TCR beta chain was recorded in a study of CD8 T cells in ankylosing spondylitis. The study's findings and limits: There was reportedly significant enrichment of clones that were disease-linked in matched ankylosing spondylitis synovial fluid. Apparently characteristic of ankylosing spondylitis blood was a TCR beta motif (about eight highly homologous variants). Disease-linked clones bore a CD8+ phenotype and were relatively rare in peripheral blood.

Germline values: CDR1 DFQATT, CDR2 SNEGSKA (reference sequence). The CDR3 consists of 14 residues. The V gene end was trimmed by 6 bases and the J gene end by 1 base; junction bases not matched to a gene: 8. This clonotype was counted many times. Its antigen is not known. Scientists made TCR beta libraries using quantitative 5'-RACE with molecular barcodes. TCRdb re-derived calls from the 5' RACE reads in MiXCR, one entry per CDR3 protein. The sample holds 150,000 to 200,000 distinct CDR3 sequences, roughly 13% seen once. The sample consisted of blood, either unsorted or a sorted T cell fraction (not recorded which). The receptor comes from a female donor with ankylosing spondylitis or in good health (not recorded which). The chain couples TRBV20-1 to TRBJ2-7; TRBD1 agrees at 8 bases. CDR3 coding DNA: TGCAGTGCCACCGACAGGGGACTTTCCTACGAGCAGTACTTC. This gives the protein CSATDRGLSYEQYF.